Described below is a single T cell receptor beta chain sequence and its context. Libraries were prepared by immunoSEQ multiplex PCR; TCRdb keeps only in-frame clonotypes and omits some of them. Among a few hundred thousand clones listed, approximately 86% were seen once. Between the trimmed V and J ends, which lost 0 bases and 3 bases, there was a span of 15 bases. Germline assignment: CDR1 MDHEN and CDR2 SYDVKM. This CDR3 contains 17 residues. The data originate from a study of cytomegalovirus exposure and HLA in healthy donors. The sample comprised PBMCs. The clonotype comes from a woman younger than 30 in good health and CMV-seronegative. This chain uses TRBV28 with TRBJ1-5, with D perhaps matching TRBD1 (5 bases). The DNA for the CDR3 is TGTGCCAGCAGTTTATGGATAGGGGCTGGATACAATCAGCCCCAGCATTTT. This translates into CASSLWIGAGYNQPQHF.